This T cell receptor (beta chain) emerged from a study of blood T cell repertoires in COVID-19 (TCRdb year 2020). General notes on the study: The collaborator samples originated in the United States, Italy and Spain and spanned the acute and convalescent phases of COVID-19. The material from the prospective study consisted of cDNA or gDNA derived from T cells, B-cell-depleted T cells, or PBMCs. Samples were obtained from the ongoing ImmuneRACE study (first 160 participants) and from 1,254 subjects provided by 6 global collaborators. Where available, HLA class I and class II types were obtained from metadata supplied by the sample provider rather than from assay-based typing. The sample metadata nearly always contained a de-identified subject ID, COVID-19 status, age in years and sex. The repertoires were released in a freely available public database intended as a resource for research on the immune response to SARS-CoV-2. Subjects who had been exposed to COVID-19, were actively infected with it, or had recovered from it provided the deeply sampled blood TCRbeta repertoires that made up the dataset. What the authors observed across the whole study: The amount of clinical and demographic metadata varied by source and participant and was provided uncurated.

The immunoSEQ Assay, a bias-controlled multiplex PCR, was used to amplify TCRbeta CDR3 regions from genomic DNA. The authors' pipeline ran thus. Nucleated cell counts per sample were estimated from amplification of reference gene primers within the assay. To quantify the absolute abundance of each unique TCRbeta CDR3 rearrangement, sequence reads were collapsed and filtered. For each sample, productive Simpson clonality was calculated by taking the square root of Simpson's diversity index across productive rearrangements. This is the immuneACCESS table as TCRdb keeps it, with only in-frame sequences that have V and J called. A part of the clones is gone; compared with another copy, unresolved V genes explain less than half, and the rest is unexplained. V and J calls plus clone size are reproduced from that table; the DNA served to infer D and trimming. In this sample the table shows about 400,000 clones, just under 90% of which occur a single time. The ten biggest clones cover around 1.7% of the sample.

The germline V gene (reference sequence) specifies LGHDT as CDR1 and YNNKEL as CDR2. V is pared back by 1 base and J by 8 bases, with 8 bases lying between the germline termini. The CDR3, from cysteine to phenylalanine, totals 12 residues. Just CDR3 DNA is preserved here, 36 bases in frame from base 1. Notes on this clone: Which antigen it targets is not known. The record has no base qualities; no much larger clone is one base away.

Participants in the prospective study were enrolled through a virtual design, were aged roughly 18 to 90 years, and lived in roughly 24 United States geographic areas. In the prospective study, cohorts were assigned on the basis of participant-reported clinical history obtained from a screening survey and a study questionnaire. ImmuneRACE Cohort 3 recovered participants were defined by two consecutive negative NP/OP PCR tests, healthcare professional clearance, or symptom resolution. In the prospective study, whole blood, serum and a nasopharyngeal or oropharyngeal swab were collected from each participant by mobile phlebotomists. Additional blood draws and questionnaires over an approximately 2-month period could optionally be provided by prospective study participants. Blood samples from the prospective study were shipped frozen or at room temperature prior to DNA extraction.

Sequencing was performed on PBMCs or T cells enriched from blood (not recorded which). This sequence uses TRBV3-1 (or the pseudogene TRBV3-2) and TRBJ1-1; 5 matching bases give a weak D call of TRBD1. This sequence was found in a woman aged 25-40 years who had recovered from COVID-19. Here the CDR3 is given as CASSQGWGEAFF. The bases are TGTGCCAGCAGCCAAGGTTGGGGCGAAGCTTTCTTT.